Presented here are 10 T cell receptor beta chains from one specimen sequenced in a study of identical twins. MiXCR, applied by TCRdb to the 5' RACE reads, yields one record per CDR3 protein. The sample includes about 810,000 distinct CDR3 sequences, 9% to 15% of them seen just once. The same data also went into a second study, on yellow fever vaccine responses in identical twins.

Material for sequencing was PBMCs. The receptor source for this set is a woman between 18 and 29 years old in good health.

The table lists this clonotype with a few counts. The V and J genes are TRBV6-4 and TRBJ2-2; TRBD2 agrees at 7 bases. Germline V lookup: CDR1 MRHNA, CDR2 SNTAGT. This CDR3 contains 17 residues. After removal of 0 bases from V and 2 bases from J, the junction contained 6 bases not matched to a gene. This CDR3 reads CASSDSLAGVNTGELFF. CDR3 bases: TGTGCCAGCAGTGACTCGTTGGCGGGGGTAAACACCGGGGAGCTGTTTTTT.

The chain has TRBV12-3 or TRBV12-4 and TRBJ2-6; 7 nucleotides match TRBD1. V dropped 8 bases and J dropped 0; count of bases not matched to a gene: 7. The CDR3 totals 16 residues. The CDR3 is CASLGQPLSGANVLTF. The CDR3 nucleotides are TGTGCCAGCCTGGGACAGCCGCTCTCTGGGGCCAACGTCCTGACTTTC.

This clonotype was counted at least ten times. The chain has TRBV12-3 or TRBV12-4 and TRBJ1-5; a weak D match, TRBD1 (5 bases). The V end lost 7 bases, the J end lost 2 bases, and 12 bases lay between the germline ends. The CDR3 totals 14 residues. The CDR3 protein is CASTPGVRNQPQHF. CDR3 nucleotide sequence: TGTGCCAGCACCCCGGGGGTACGCAATCAGCCCCAGCATTTT.

The chain links TRBV7-9 to TRBJ1-4; 8 bases agree with TRBD1. From germline, CDR1 is SEHNR and CDR2 FQNEAQ (reference sequence). J gave up 4 bases and V 5 bases, and 3 bases lay outside the gene matches. The CDR3 extends over 14 amino acids. CDR3 DNA: TGTGCCAGCAGCGCCGACAGGGGTAATGAAAAACTGTTTTTT. Protein: CASSADRGNEKLFF.

This clonotype turned up a few times. This rearrangement joins TRBV6-5 to TRBJ1-1; 8 bases are a match to TRBD1. Germline V gene data show CDR1 as MNHEY and CDR2 as SVGAGI. V was clipped by 6 bases and J by 5 bases; unmatched bases: 11. The CDR3 contains 15 residues. The CDR3: CASRYGQGRETEAFF. CDR3 sequence (DNA): TGTGCCAGCAGATACGGACAGGGAAGAGAAACTGAAGCTTTCTTT.

The sample holds many counts of this clonotype. The rearrangement joins TRBV29-1 to TRBJ2-3; possibly TRBD1 or TRBD2 for D (5 bases each). This CDR3 contains 12 residues. V lost 3 bases and J 5 bases, leaving 9 bases between the germline ends. Per the germline V gene, CDR1 is SQVTM and CDR2 is ANQGSEA. CDR3 in DNA: TGCAGCGTTGAGAGGGGTGGAGATACGCAGTATTTT. Translating gives CSVERGGDTQYF.

This clonotype was counted a few times. The chain links TRBV7-9 to TRBJ1-6, with D perhaps matching TRBD1 (6 bases). The germline gives CDR1 SEHNR, CDR2 FQNEAQ (reference sequence). The length of the CDR3 is 16 residues. The ends were cut back, 4 bases at V and 0 bases at J, with 10 bases in the middle. CDR3 loop: CASSSTDSSYNSPLHF. The CDR3, as DNA: TGTGCCAGCAGCTCGACGGACAGCTCCTATAATTCACCCCTCCACTTT.

The chain employs TRBV5-5 and TRBJ2-2, with TRBD2 matching 10 bases. Germline values: CDR1 SGHKS, CDR2 YYEKEE (reference sequence). CDR3 length: 16 residues. Unmatched junction bases numbered 7, after V lost 4 bases and J lost 4 bases. The CDR3 protein is CASSPGSGRATGELFF. Here the CDR3 DNA reads TGTGCCAGCAGCCCGGGGAGCGGGAGGGCCACCGGGGAGCTGTTTTTT.

About this clonotype: A junction boundary mismatches the germline segment, possibly from a read error. The gene calls are TRBV5-1 and TRBJ2-1, with D unclear. The CDR3 consists of 16 residues. Germline V CDR1 and CDR2: SGHRS, YFSETQ. CDR3 loop: CASSLEWAGLGNEQIF. In nucleotides, the CDR3 is TGCGCCAGCAGCTTGGAGTGGGCCGGTTTAGGCAATGAGCAGATCTTC.

V is TRBV11-2 and J is TRBJ2-5; D is possibly TRBD1 or TRBD2 (5 bases each). V shed 1 base and J shed 5 bases, with 14 bases lying between them. In germline, CDR1 is SGHAT, CDR2 FQNNGV. The CDR3 length is 15 residues. CDR3 sequence: CASSLASTEGETQYF. The CDR3 DNA sequence: TGTGCCAGCAGCTTAGCTAGCACTGAGGGGGAGACCCAGTACTTC.